This passage covers 21 T cell receptor beta chains from one sample sequenced in a study of identical twins. TCRdb analysed the 5' RACE reads with MiXCR anew, one entry per CDR3 protein. Among about 530,000 distinct CDR3 sequences listed, about 16% were seen once. The same data also contributed to another study, on yellow fever vaccine responses in identical twins.

What was sequenced was CD4+ T cells sorted from blood. These receptors were taken from a woman aged 18 to 35 in good health.

This clonotype was recorded once. The chain recombines TRBV11-2 with TRBJ2-7; no firm D call. This CDR3 spans 12 amino acids. Trimming pared 5 bases from V and 10 bases from J, leaving 15 bases between. Germline V lookup: CDR1 SGHAT, CDR2 FQNNGV. The CDR3 region is CASSPHYREQYF. The CDR3, as DNA: TGTGCCAGCAGCCCCCACTATAGAGAACAGTACTTC.

A few counts support this clonotype. This chain joins TRBV7-9 and TRBJ2-1, with 8 bases fitting TRBD1. CDR1 is SEHNR, CDR2 FQNEAQ, per germline (reference sequence). This CDR3 has 15 residues. Trimming cost V 8 bases and J 1 base; bases outside gene matches: 7. The CDR3 region is CASANQGASYNEQFF. The DNA for the CDR3 is TGTGCCAGCGCGAACCAGGGGGCGTCCTACAATGAGCAGTTCTTC.

The sample holds many counts of this clonotype. This chain connects TRBV5-1 to TRBJ2-2, with unresolved D. Germline CDR1 and CDR2: SGHRS and YFSETQ. This CDR3 has 15 amino acids. Trimming cost V 5 bases and J 0 bases, with 11 bases left between them. The CDR3 DNA follows: TGCGCCAGCAGGACCCCGGGTTCGAACACCGGGGAGCTGTTTTTT. This sequence encodes CASRTPGSNTGELFF. Full variable domain (remainder filled in from reference TRBV5-1 and TRBJ2-2): KAGVTQTPRYLIKTRGQQVTLSCSPISGHRSVSWYQQTPGQGLQFLFEYFSETQRNKGNFPGRFSGRQFSNSRSEMNVSTLELGDSALYLCASRTPGSNTGELFFGEGSRLTVL.

This clonotype was detected a few times. This sequence joins TRBV5-1 and TRBJ2-5, with 9 bases identical to TRBD2. Trimming removed 0 bases from V and 3 bases from J; junction bases left unmatched: 0. The germline V gene encodes CDR1 SGHRS and CDR2 YFSETQ. The CDR3 is 14 amino acids. CDR3: CASSLGTSEETQYF. The DNA of the CDR3 is TGCGCCAGCAGCTTGGGGACTAGCGAAGAGACCCAGTACTTC.

In its sample, this clonotype was seen a few times. Mismatch with germline at one junction end may stem from a read error. CDR3 protein: CAISWDLGTEAFF. CDR3 DNA: TGTGCCATCAGTTGGGACTTAGGCACTGAAGCTTTCTTT. The chain uses TRBV6-5 and TRBJ1-1; tentatively, D is TRBD1 (5 bases). CDR1 MNHEY and CDR2 SVGAGI come from the germline V gene. The CDR3 length is 13 residues.

This clonotype was seen only a few times. The genes are TRBV20-1 and TRBJ1-1, with a possible D match to TRBD1 (5 bases). The CDR3 runs to 12 residues. With 7 bases removed from V and 4 bases from J, the gap between germline ends came to 13 bases. The germline V gene has CDR1 DFQATT and CDR2 SNEGSKA (reference sequence). The CDR3 here is CSGGGDGTEAFF. CDR3 in DNA: TGCAGTGGGGGGGGTGACGGCACTGAAGCTTTCTTT.

This clonotype occurred a few times. The V gene is TRBV7-9, the J gene TRBJ2-1; D unclear. The V gene's germline CDR1 is SEHNR and CDR2 FQNEAQ (reference sequence). The V gene lost 1 base and the J gene lost 9 bases, with 13 bases spanning the gap. The length of the CDR3 is 14 residues. DNA of the CDR3: TGTGCCAGCAGCTTAGGATCCAGCGTACTTGAGCAGTTCTTC. Translation: CASSLGSSVLEQFF.

This clonotype appeared many times. This rearrangement joins TRBV24-1 to TRBJ1-5; no clear D. The V end was cut by 4 bases, the J end by 3 bases, with 6 bases between. Germline V gene lookup returns CDR1 KGHDR and CDR2 SFDVKD. This CDR3 contains 13 residues. The CDR3, as DNA: TGTGCCACCAGTGAGTCTCACAATCAGCCCCAGCATTTT. It yields the protein CATSESHNQPQHF.

This rearrangement joins TRBV12-3 or TRBV12-4 to TRBJ1-5, with unresolved D. Trimming left V 6 bases short and J 0 bases short, with 12 bases between. The CDR3 has 15 amino acids. CDR3 in DNA: TGTGCCAGCAGAAATTCCGGGATTAGCAATCAGCCCCAGCATTTT. This translates into CASRNSGISNQPQHF.

The chain recombines TRBV18 with TRBJ2-5; D unclear. Germline V gene lookup returns CDR1 KGHSH and CDR2 LQKENI. This CDR3 comprises 14 residues. V lost 0 bases and J lost 1, with 6 bases in between. CDR3 residues: CASSPPTSQETQYF. CDR3 nucleotide sequence: TGTGCCAGCTCACCACCGACTTCCCAAGAGACCCAGTACTTC.

This clonotype occurred many times. The rearrangement links TRBV10-3 to TRBJ1-4; a possible D gene is TRBD1 (6 bases). Per the germline V gene, CDR1 is ENHRY and CDR2 is SYGVKD. The V and J ends lost 2 bases and 8 bases respectively, with 9 bases between them. The CDR3 has 13 amino acids. CDR3 nucleotide sequence: TGTGCCATCAGTGAGCCGGGACAAGAAAAACTGTTTTTT. Residues: CAISEPGQEKLFF.

The chain is built from TRBV6-4 and TRBJ1-1; D perhaps matches TRBD1 (6 bases). Trimming pared 0 bases from V and 10 bases from J, leaving 9 bases between. The CDR3 is made up of 12 amino acids. From germline, CDR1 is MRHNA and CDR2 SNTAGT. The CDR3 DNA follows: TGTGCCAGCAGTGACTCCGGGACAAGAGCTTTCTTT. This gives the protein CASSDSGTRAFF.

This clonotype was detected many times. This rearrangement joins TRBV10-2 to TRBJ1-1; D is unclear. Trimming pared 8 bases from V and 4 bases from J, leaving 14 bases between. CDR1 and CDR2 (germline): WSHSY, SAAADI. This CDR3 is built from 13 residues. The CDR3 spells CASAHEGFTEAFF. The CDR3 DNA follows: TGCGCCAGCGCACATGAGGGATTCACTGAAGCTTTCTTT.

There are a few counts of this clonotype. This chain joins TRBV10-3 and TRBJ2-1; D is uncertain. The CDR3 covers 15 residues. The germline V gene encodes CDR1 ENHRY and CDR2 SYGVKD. Between the trimmed V and J ends, which lost 0 bases and 7 bases, there was a span of 13 bases. CDR3 residues: CAISESELVGNEQFF. The CDR3 region has the DNA TGTGCCATCAGTGAGTCGGAACTCGTAGGGAATGAGCAGTTCTTC.

The sample holds many counts of this clonotype. The CDR3 DNA follows: TGCAGCGTCCTAGGCCGGACAGGGGTCAGTGGCAATGAGCAGTTCTTC. This gives the protein CSVLGRTGVSGNEQFF. This chain connects TRBV29-1 to TRBJ2-1; 9 nucleotides match TRBD1. The trim removed 6 bases at V and 6 bases at J, leaving 15 bases unmatched. This CDR3 contains 16 residues. From germline, CDR1 is SQVTM and CDR2 ANQGSEA.

The chain has TRBV5-5 and TRBJ2-3; 10 nucleotides align to TRBD2. V lost 0 bases to trimming and J lost 3 bases; unmatched junction nucleotides: 4. Germline CDR1 and CDR2: SGHKS and YYEKEE (reference sequence). This CDR3 spans 16 amino acids. CDR3 residues: CASSLAPSGGTDTQYF. The CDR3 coding sequence is TGTGCCAGCAGCTTGGCGCCTAGCGGGGGTACAGATACGCAGTATTTT.

A few counts support this clonotype. The chain joins TRBV9 to TRBJ2-2; D call uncertain. CDR1 SGDLS and CDR2 YYNGEE come from the germline V gene. Trimming shortened V by 1 base and J by 2 bases, and 12 bases separated the two germline ends. CDR3 size: 16 residues. DNA for the CDR3: TGTGCCAGCAGCGTATCAGTAATCGGAAACACCGGGGAGCTGTTTTTT. It translates to CASSVSVIGNTGELFF.

This clonotype was found many times. The chain combines TRBV3-1 with TRBJ2-4, with D perhaps matching TRBD2 (6 bases). V dropped 0 bases and J dropped 0 bases, with 12 bases sitting between them. This CDR3 has 17 amino acids. Germline lookup yields CDR1 LGHDT and CDR2 YNNKEL (reference sequence). The CDR3 loop reads CASSQEGLGLAKNIQYF. The CDR3 nucleotides read TGTGCCAGCAGCCAAGAAGGTTTGGGACTAGCCAAAAACATTCAGTACTTC. Looking up the rest from reference TRBV3-1 and TRBJ2-4 gives the full variable domain: DTAVSQTPKYLVTQMGNDKSIKCEQNLGHDTMYWYKQDSKKFLKIMFSYNNKELIINETVPNRFSPKSPDKAHLNLHINSLELGDSAVYFCASSQEGLGLAKNIQYFGAGTRLSVL.

This chain links TRBV24-1 with TRBJ2-1, with TRBD2 as a possible D gene (6 bases). Germline V lookup: CDR1 KGHDR, CDR2 SFDVKD. CDR3 size: 16 residues. The V end lost 5 bases, the J end lost 7 bases, and 20 bases lay between the germline ends. CDR3 region: CATSARRRGSSNEQFF. The CDR3 region has the DNA TGTGCCACCAGTGCTCGGCGGAGGGGCAGTTCGAATGAGCAGTTCTTC.

This clonotype has a handful of counts. This chain links TRBV5-1 with TRBJ2-2; D gene ambiguous. Trimming took 0 bases from V and 7 from J, leaving 7 bases between them. CDR3 length: 13 residues. Germline assignment: CDR1 SGHRS and CDR2 YFSETQ. CDR3 nucleotide sequence: TGCGCCAGCAGCTTGGTTGGCGACGGGGAGCTGTTTTTT. Its translation: CASSLVGDGELFF.

This clonotype was recorded a few times. This chain joins TRBV10-3 and TRBJ1-1; D gene ambiguous. CDR3 length equals 12 residues. V was clipped by 4 bases and J by 3 bases, with 6 bases between them. Germline-derived CDR1 and CDR2 are ENHRY and SYGVKD. For the CDR3, the DNA is TGTGCCATCAGTGGTCGAGACACTGAAGCTTTCTTT. It translates to CAISGRDTEAFF.